Below, 31 T cell receptor beta chains from the same sample are listed, as sequenced in a study of T cells in narcolepsy. Sequenced by immunoSEQ multiplex PCR; TCRdb stores in-frame clones only, minus some. The data show 15,000 to 20,000 clones, roughly 72% seen once. Sequenced: CD45RA- memory CD8+ T cells from PBMCs. These receptors were taken from a human donor with narcolepsy.

This clone has just a few counts. Other DNA sequences from this sample encode an identical CDR3 as well. Written as DNA, the CDR3 is TGTGCCAGCAGCTTCGGCACAGATACGCAGTATTTT. Protein sequence: CASSFGTDTQYF. The gene calls are TRBV5-6 and TRBJ2-3; no clear D. The V end lost 2 bases, the J end lost 1 base, and 2 bases lay between the germline ends. This CDR3 is built from 12 residues. Looked up from germline, CDR1 is SGHDT and CDR2 is YYEEEE.

This rearrangement joins TRBV6-5 to TRBJ2-1; D unresolved. Between the trimmed V and J ends, which lost 8 bases and 6 bases, there was a span of 17 bases. Germline lookup yields CDR1 MNHEY and CDR2 SVGAGI. CDR3 length: 14 amino acids. The chain's CDR3 is CASQKSVGINEQFF. In nucleotides, the CDR3 is TGTGCCAGCCAGAAGAGTGTGGGGATCAATGAGCAGTTCTTC.

This clone was counted between two and nine times. This chain uses TRBV30 with TRBJ2-5; either TRBD1 or TRBD2 may supply D (6 bases each). This CDR3 spans 13 amino acids. V was pared by 1 base and J by 1 base, with 7 bases between. Germline CDR1 is GTSNPN and CDR2 is SVGIG (reference sequence). DNA of the CDR3: TGTGCCTGGAGTGCGGGGGCCCAAGAGACCCAGTACTTC. As protein: CAWSAGAQETQYF. Supplemented by reference TRBV30 and TRBJ2-5, the full variable domain reads SQTIHQWPATLVQPVGSPLSLECTVEGTSNPNLYWYRQAAGRGLQLLFYSVGIGQISSEVPQNLSASRPQDRQFILSSKKLLLSDSGFYLCAWSAGAQETQYFGPGTRLLVL.

The gene calls are TRBV27 and TRBJ2-3, with 9 bases identical to TRBD2. Trimming cost V 3 bases and J 0 bases; bases outside gene matches: 7. This CDR3 is built from 17 residues. From germline, CDR1 is MNHEY and CDR2 SMNVEV (reference sequence). This chain's CDR3 is CASSFGKRGASTDTQYF. Written as DNA, the CDR3 is TGTGCCAGCAGTTTTGGGAAGCGGGGGGCAAGCACAGATACGCAGTATTTT.

This clone was recorded a few times. This chain uses TRBV2 with TRBJ2-1; D gene uncertain. Trimming shortened V by 2 bases and J by 2 bases, and 7 bases separated the two germline ends. The CDR3 extends over 14 amino acids. Germline V CDR1 and CDR2: SNHLY, FYNNEI. The DNA for the CDR3 is TGTGCCAGCAGTGAAAGGCAGACCTACAATGAGCAGTTCTTC. Amino acid sequence: CASSERQTYNEQFF. The variable domain in full, completed from reference TRBV2 and TRBJ2-1, reads EPEVTQTPSHQVTQMGQEVILRCVPISNHLYFYWYRQILGQKVEFLVSFYNNEISEKSEIFDDQFSVERPDGSNFTLKIRSTKLEDSAMYFCASSERQTYNEQFFGPGTRLTVL.

Notes on this clone: This same CDR3 is encoded by further DNA sequences in the sample. This chain connects TRBV27 to TRBJ2-7, with D perhaps matching TRBD2 (5 bases). Germline V gene data show CDR1 as MNHEY and CDR2 as SMNVEV (reference sequence). The CDR3 has 16 residues. Trimming shortened V by 2 bases and J by 12 bases, and 26 bases separated the two germline ends. The CDR3 nucleotides read TGTGCCAGCAGTTTAGGGTCCTCAGCGGCCCGTTTGGATTTGTACTTC. Translation: CASSLGSSAARLDLYF.

The chain has TRBV9 and TRBJ2-7; tentatively, D is TRBD2 (5 bases). CDR3 length: 14 amino acids. The V and J ends lost 0 bases and 2 bases respectively, with 9 bases between them. Germline CDR1 and CDR2: SGDLS and YYNGEE. Here the CDR3 reads CASSVAAEAYEQYF. The DNA of the CDR3 is TGTGCCAGCAGCGTAGCGGCGGAGGCCTACGAGCAGTACTTC. Drawing the rest from reference TRBV9 and TRBJ2-7, the complete variable domain is DSGVTQTPKHLITATGQRVTLRCSPRSGDLSVYWYQQSLDQGLQFLIQYYNGEERAKGNILERFSAQQFPDLHSELNLSSLELGDSALYFCASSVAAEAYEQYFGPGTRLTVT.

In its sample, this clone was seen a few times. The chain is built from TRBV10-3 and TRBJ1-1; 8 bases agree with TRBD1. The CDR3 is made up of 15 amino acids. Germline CDR1 and CDR2: ENHRY and SYGVKD. The V and J ends lost 4 bases and 5 bases, in that order; junction bases with no gene match: 9. The CDR3 loop is CAISGETGVRTEAFF. The CDR3 bases are TGTGCCATCAGTGGAGAGACAGGGGTTAGAACTGAAGCTTTCTTT.

The rearrangement joins TRBV7-6 to TRBJ2-7, with D unclear. Germline V gene lookup returns CDR1 SGHVS and CDR2 FNYEAQ. This CDR3 is 13 amino acids long. Trimming removed 5 bases from V and 3 bases from J, with 11 bases in between. The CDR3 loop reads CASSPQNSYEQYF. Written as DNA, the CDR3 is TGTGCCAGCAGCCCCCAGAACAGCTACGAGCAGTACTTC. Full variable domain (missing parts from reference TRBV7-6 and TRBJ2-7): GAGVSQSPRYKVTKRGQDVALRCDPISGHVSLYWYRQALGQGPEFLTYFNYEAQQDKSGLPNDRFSAERPEGSISTLTIQRTEQRDSAMYRCASSPQNSYEQYFGPGTRLTVT.

The chain employs TRBV9 and TRBJ1-2, with D tentatively TRBD1 (5 bases). This CDR3 region has 13 residues. Per the germline V gene, CDR1 is SGDLS and CDR2 is YYNGEE. Trimming removed 4 bases at V and 7 bases at J, with 14 bases between. The CDR3 is CASSPGTEGGYTF. DNA of the CDR3: TGTGCCAGCAGCCCCGGGACTGAGGGTGGCTACACCTTC.

The chain is built from TRBV7-8 and TRBJ2-7; D gene ambiguous. V was pared by 2 bases and J by 2 bases, with 7 bases between. Germline assignment: CDR1 SGHVS and CDR2 FQNEAQ. The CDR3 is 13 amino acids. The CDR3 loop reads CASSLQTAYEQYF. The CDR3 nucleotides are TGTGCCAGCAGCTTACAAACAGCCTACGAGCAGTACTTC.

The chain carries TRBV9 and TRBJ1-2, with a possible D match to TRBD1 (5 bases). Germline V lookup: CDR1 SGDLS, CDR2 YYNGEE. V was trimmed by 4 bases and J by 0 bases, leaving 25 bases between them. The CDR3 contains 19 residues. CDR3 DNA sequence: TGTGCCAGCAGCCCACAGGAGGAGACAGTTTTTCATACTAACTATGGCTACACCTTC. Its protein product is CASSPQEETVFHTNYGYTF.

CDR3 coding DNA: TGCGCCAGCAGCCAAGAGCGAGGCGGGGAACAGCCCCAGCATTTT. This codes for CASSQERGGEQPQHF. The V call is TRBV4-1, the J call TRBJ1-5; D is uncertain. The CDR3 is 15 amino acids. Germline V gives CDR1 MGHRA, CDR2 YSYEKL. V was cut by 0 bases and J by 7 bases, with 13 bases left in between.

The rearrangement uses TRBV5-4 and TRBJ1-2, with unresolved D. Trimming shortened V by 2 bases and J by 8 bases, and 7 bases separated the two germline ends. In germline, CDR1 is SGHNT, CDR2 YYREEE (reference sequence). The CDR3 consists of 11 residues. The CDR3 protein is CASSFGSGYTF. The CDR3 DNA reads TGTGCCAGCAGCTTTGGGAGCGGCTACACCTTC.

V and J are TRBV5-6 and TRBJ2-5; 10 bases match TRBD2. Trimming removed 4 bases from V and 3 bases from J; junction bases left unmatched: 12. The length of the CDR3 is 17 residues. The germline CDR1 and CDR2 sequences are SGHDT and YYEEEE. This CDR3 is CASSRGASGSWEETQYF. The CDR3, as DNA: TGTGCCAGCAGCCGGGGGGCTAGCGGGAGCTGGGAAGAGACCCAGTACTTC.

The chain links TRBV5-1 to TRBJ1-2; D remains ambiguous. The CDR3 spans 15 residues. V was shortened by 4 bases and J by 8 bases, with 21 bases between the two germline ends. The germline V gene encodes CDR1 SGHRS and CDR2 YFSETQ. This CDR3 is CASSTPDISPRGYTF. CDR3 DNA sequence: TGCGCCAGCAGCACGCCAGACATATCCCCCAGGGGCTACACCTTC.

This chain connects TRBV27 to TRBJ2-7, with D tentatively TRBD1 (6 bases). V lost 4 bases and J 3 bases, leaving 16 bases between the germline ends. CDR1 and CDR2 from the germline V gene are MNHEY and SMNVEV (reference sequence). This CDR3 comprises 15 residues. The CDR3 DNA is TGTGCCAGCAGTTCTTCAGTCAGGGGTTTCTACGAGCAGTACTTC. It codes for CASSSSVRGFYEQYF.

The chain uses TRBV27 and TRBJ2-2; TRBD1 or TRBD2 may be the D gene (6 bases each). The CDR3 is made up of 14 amino acids. V was shortened by 5 bases and J by 5 bases, with 12 bases between the two germline ends. CDR1 is MNHEY, CDR2 SMNVEV, per germline (reference sequence). The CDR3 reads CASSSGGGTGELFF. The DNA for the CDR3 is TGTGCCAGCAGTAGCGGAGGGGGAACCGGGGAGCTGTTTTTT.

This clone showed up just once. The gene calls are TRBV4-1 and TRBJ2-7, with D possibly TRBD2 on 7 matching bases. V gave up 3 bases and J gave up 3 bases, with 18 bases separating them. The CDR3 totals 16 residues. CDR1 and CDR2 from the germline V gene are MGHRA and YSYEKL. CDR3 sequence reads: CASSQWWSGEGYEQYF. CDR3 sequence (DNA): TGCGCCAGCAGCCAGTGGTGGTCAGGGGAGGGCTACGAGCAGTACTTC.

This clone was observed a handful of times. The gene calls are TRBV7-6 and TRBJ1-5; D not resolved. Trimming took 5 bases from V and 3 from J, leaving 8 bases between them. CDR3 length: 13 amino acids. CDR1 and CDR2 (germline): SGHVS, FNYEAQ. This CDR3 is CASSKGLNQPQHF. The CDR3 DNA reads as TGTGCCAGCAGCAAGGGCCTCAATCAGCCCCAGCATTTT.

The V and J genes are TRBV6-1 and TRBJ2-7, with 7 bases that match TRBD2. CDR3 length equals 13 residues. J was trimmed by 5 bases and V by 8 bases; bases with no gene match: 9. Germline V gene lookup returns CDR1 MNHNS and CDR2 SASEGT. This chain's CDR3 is CASGSGGRNEQYF. CDR3 bases: TGTGCCAGCGGCAGCGGCGGGAGAAACGAGCAGTACTTC.

CDR3 sequence: CASSGRAGGSYNEQFF. CDR3 sequence (DNA): TGCGCCAGCAGCGGAAGAGCGGGGGGTAGTTACAATGAGCAGTTCTTC. The chain joins TRBV5-1 to TRBJ2-1; 9 nucleotides agree with TRBD2. Unmatched junction bases numbered 9, after V lost 4 bases and J lost 4 bases. This CDR3 is 16 amino acids long. CDR1 is SGHRS, CDR2 YFSETQ, per germline. The whole variable domain, filled in from reference TRBV5-1 and TRBJ2-1, reads KAGVTQTPRYLIKTRGQQVTLSCSPISGHRSVSWYQQTPGQGLQFLFEYFSETQRNKGNFPGRFSGRQFSNSRSEMNVSTLELGDSALYLCASSGRAGGSYNEQFFGPGTRLTVL.

The chain links TRBV11-2 to TRBJ2-7; 8 nucleotides match TRBD1. V shed 3 bases and J 2 bases; nucleotides not matched to a gene: 3. The CDR3 extends over 14 amino acids. Germline CDR1 SGHAT, CDR2 FQNNGV. The CDR3 DNA reads as TGTGCCAGCAGCTTTGGGACAGGAACCTACGAGCAGTACTTC. Translation gives CASSFGTGTYEQYF.

The chain couples TRBV11-2 to TRBJ1-4, with D maybe TRBD1 (5 bases). The CDR3 spans 16 residues. V lost 1 base and J lost 3, with 12 bases in between. Germline lookup yields CDR1 SGHAT and CDR2 FQNNGV. The CDR3 protein is CASSLVGQGANEKLFF. CDR3 nucleotide sequence: TGTGCCAGCAGCTTAGTAGGCCAGGGCGCTAATGAAAAACTGTTTTTT.

A single count supports this clone. The CDR3 is CASSLGGGAYNEQFF. CDR3 DNA sequence: TGTGCCAGCAGCTTAGGCGGGGGGGCCTACAATGAGCAGTTCTTC. V gene TRBV7-9 combines with J gene TRBJ2-1; 9 bases fit TRBD2. Losses at the gene ends were 1 base for V and 2 bases for J; bases not matched to a gene: 0. This CDR3 region has 15 residues. The V gene's germline CDR1 is SEHNR and CDR2 FQNEAQ (reference sequence). The whole variable domain, filled in from reference TRBV7-9 and TRBJ2-1, reads DTGVSQNPRHKITKRGQNVTFRCDPISEHNRLYWYRQTLGQGPEFLTYFQNEAQLEKSRLLSDRFSAERPKGSFSTLEIQRTEQGDSAMYLCASSLGGGAYNEQFFGPGTRLTVL.

This sequence joins TRBV7-8 and TRBJ2-7, with 10 bases fitting TRBD1. V lost 4 bases, J lost 3 bases, and 6 bases stayed unmatched. The CDR3 spans 15 residues. Germline-derived CDR1 and CDR2 are SGHVS and FQNEAQ. For the CDR3, the DNA is TGTGCCAGCAGCTCAACGGACAGGGGGTACTACGAGCAGTACTTC. Protein sequence: CASSSTDRGYYEQYF.

The chain couples TRBV5-1 to TRBJ2-7; D possibly uses TRBD1 or TRBD2 (5 bases each). The CDR3 totals 15 residues. V was shortened by 0 bases and J by 7 bases, with 17 bases between the two germline ends. The germline V gene encodes CDR1 SGHRS and CDR2 YFSETQ. CDR3 DNA: TGCGCCAGCAGCTTGGCACCCGGGGCCGAACGGGAGCAGTACTTC. This gives the protein CASSLAPGAEREQYF.

The chain couples TRBV7-6 to TRBJ2-5, with D tentatively TRBD1 (6 bases). The J call is in doubt because the DNA end fits TRBJ2-7 better. Germline V gives CDR1 SGHVS, CDR2 FNYEAQ. CDR3 size: 13 residues. DNA for the CDR3: TGTGCCAGCAGCCCCCAGGACAGCTACGAGCAGTACTTC. This sequence encodes CASSPQDSYEQYF.

This chain connects TRBV7-6 to TRBJ2-2; D remains unclear. V dropped 4 bases and J dropped 4 bases, with 13 bases sitting between them. This CDR3 contains 15 residues. The germline V gene has CDR1 SGHVS and CDR2 FNYEAQ. The CDR3 loop is CASSYGRWGTGELFF. The CDR3 coding sequence is TGTGCCAGCAGCTATGGCAGGTGGGGCACCGGGGAGCTGTTTTTT.

This chain uses TRBV15 with TRBJ2-2; 7 bases align to TRBD1. Germline V lookup: CDR1 LNHNV, CDR2 YYDKDF (reference sequence). This CDR3 has 14 amino acids. The J segment lost 3 bases and the V segment lost 4 bases, leaving 2 bases of the junction unmatched. The CDR3 DNA reads as TGTGCCACCAGCACCGGGACAGACACCGGGGAGCTGTTTTTT. It specifies CATSTGTDTGELFF. Filled out from reference TRBV15 and TRBJ2-2, the complete variable domain reads DAMVIQNPRYQVTQFGKPVTLSCSQTLNHNVMYWYQQKSSQAPKLLFHYYDKDFNNEADTPDNFQSRRPNTSFCFLDIRSPGLGDTAMYLCATSTGTDTGELFFGEGSRLTVL.

In this sample, this clone turned up once. The junction departs from germline at one end; a sequencing error may be responsible. Within the sample, other DNA sequences also encode this same CDR3. V and J are TRBV7-9 and TRBJ2-1, with D maybe TRBD2 (6 bases). CDR1 is SEHNR and CDR2 is FQNEAQ in the germline V gene (reference sequence). This CDR3 comprises 15 residues. The CDR3 spells CASSLAGGNYNEQFF. DNA of the CDR3: TGTGCCAGCAGCTTGGCTGGCGGGAACTACAACGAGCAGTTCTTC.